This T cell receptor (beta chain) was captured in a study of T cell responses to AZD1222 COVID-19 vaccine. Regarding the study as a whole: Spike-wide vaccine-associated CD4 TCRs dominated at 160-218 and 743-854. Clonal diversity was possibly underestimated, and the donors were mostly white British, with more females. Rises in breadth and depth of Spike-specific TCRs came after two AZD1222 doses. At baseline, seropositivity was found in only 5 to 7 AZD1222 recipients.

This CDR3 is 17 amino acids long. The germline CDR1 and CDR2 sequences are SGDLS and YYNGEE. After removal of 2 bases from V and 4 bases from J, the junction contained 10 bases not matched to a gene. Only in-frame clones appear in the TCRdb table, and some are missing; sequencing was by immunoSEQ multiplex PCR. The data contain about 140,000 clones, roughly nine tenths of them seen just once; the ten biggest clones take up under 2%. With regard to this clone: Its antigen is undetermined.

This specimen consisted of peripheral blood, obtained on day 0 of AZD1222 vaccination. The chain links TRBV9 to TRBJ1-3; 9 positions agree with TRBD1. This TCR was sampled from an adult in good health. The CDR3 DNA sequence: TGTGCCAGCAGCGTCCTGAAGGGACAGGGAACAGGAAACACCATATATTTT. This gives the protein CASSVLKGQGTGNTIYF. Variable domain in full (rest from reference TRBV9 and TRBJ1-3): DSGVTQTPKHLITATGQRVTLRCSPRSGDLSVYWYQQSLDQGLQFLIQYYNGEERAKGNILERFSAQQFPDLHSELNLSSLELGDSALYFCASSVLKGQGTGNTIYFGEGSWLTVV.